This TCR beta chain was obtained from a study of blood T cell repertoires in COVID-19. The wider study: PBMCs, B-cell-depleted T cells, or T cells provided the cDNA or gDNA that made up the material.

Profiling relied on immunoSEQ multiplex PCR, and the TCRdb table lists in-frame clones only, not all of them. The repertoire consists of roughly 230,000 clones, with around 83% occurring once and the leading ten covering 0.98%. CDR1 is SGHRS, CDR2 YFSETQ, per germline. The J segment lost 8 bases and the V segment lost 0 bases, leaving 7 bases of the junction unmatched. The CDR3 is made up of 16 amino acids. This clonotype was obtained from a man aged 40-50 years with acute or convalescent COVID-19. Sequencing was performed on peripheral blood. The chain links TRBV5-1 to TRBJ1-4, with 10 bases lining up with TRBD1. The CDR3 DNA reads as TGCGCCAGCAGCTTGGCTCCCGGGACAGGGGTCGAAAAACTGTTTTTT. Protein product: CASSLAPGTGVEKLFF.